Listed below are T cell receptor beta chains from one sample, sequenced in a study of blood T cell repertoires in COVID-19. Method: immunoSEQ multiplex PCR; TCRdb's copy keeps in-frame clones and lacks some. The profile shows around 120,000 clones, 69% of them singletons. Sequencing was performed on peripheral blood. The receptors here all came from a woman aged 65 to 85 with acute or convalescent COVID-19. Each CDR3 is given with its conserved first and last residue. The D gene is left open where the match is weak. Not all rows give a size; the values are once, few, many and, for expanded clones, a class.

TRBV6-5,TRBJ2-5,NA,NA,CASSREIQETQYF,TGTGCCAGCAGTCGGGAGATCCAAGAGACCCAGTACTTC
TRBV6-5,TRBJ2-1,NA,TRBD2,CASSFGEGSYNEQFF,TGTGCCAGCAGTTTTGGGGAGGGCTCCTACAATGAGCAGTTCTTC
TRBV5-1,TRBJ2-1,NA,TRBD1,CASRRDRGGSNNEQFF,TGCGCCAGCAGACGCGACAGGGGTGGTTCCAACAATGAGCAGTTCTTC
TRBV6-5,TRBJ2-7,NA,TRBD1,CASSADRGASYEQYF,TGTGCCAGCAGCGCCGACAGGGGCGCGTCCTACGAGCAGTACTTC
TRBV24-1,TRBJ2-7,NA,TRBD1,CATSDWTGVGEQYF,TGTGCCACCAGTGATTGGACAGGGGTGGGCGAGCAGTACTTC
TRBV3-1/TRBV3-2,TRBJ2-2,NA,TRBD2,CASSRLAANTGELFF,TGTGCCAGCAGCCGACTAGCGGCTAACACCGGGGAGCTGTTTTTT
TRBV4-3,TRBJ2-3,once,NA,CASSQALRGTDTQYF,TGCGCCAGCAGCCAGGCACTACGGGGCACAGATACGCAGTATTTT
TRBV25-1,TRBJ2-2,NA,NA,CASSGVRPNTGELFF,TGTGCCAGCAGTGGCGTGCGCCCGAACACCGGGGAGCTGTTTTTT
TRBV30,TRBJ1-1,NA,TRBD1,CARTTGAEAFF,TGTGCCCGTACGACAGGGGCTGAAGCTTTCTTT
TRBV5-6,TRBJ2-2,NA,TRBD2,CASSSGGTSGELFF,TGTGCCAGCAGCTCGGGGGGGACCTCCGGGGAGCTGTTTTTT
TRBV7-8,TRBJ2-5,NA,NA,CASSLASGHLQETQYF,TGTGCCAGCAGCTTAGCCTCGGGACATCTCCAAGAGACCCAGTACTTC
TRBV19,TRBJ2-2,once,TRBD2,CASIRTSGRAGGELFF,TGTGCCAGTATCAGGACTAGCGGGAGGGCCGGCGGGGAGCTGTTTTTT
TRBV30,TRBJ2-3,NA,NA,CAWSVRDTQYF,TGTGCCTGGAGTGTTCGGGATACGCAGTATTTT
TRBV30,TRBJ2-5,NA,NA,CAWSLGETQYF,TGTGCCTGGAGCCTAGGAGAGACCCAGTACTTC
TRBV27,TRBJ1-2,few,NA,CASSRAQGYGYTF,TGTGCCAGCAGTCGGGCCCAGGGCTATGGCTACACCTTC
TRBV7-6,TRBJ2-7,NA,TRBD2,CASSPLAGGFSSYEQYF,TGTGCCAGCAGCCCGTTAGCGGGAGGCTTCTCCTCCTACGAGCAGTACTTC
TRBV7-8,TRBJ1-4,once,NA,CASSLARDMFRNEKLFF,TGTGCCAGCAGCTTAGCCCGGGATATGTTCCGTAATGAAAAACTGTTTTTT
TRBV19,TRBJ1-1,few,NA,CASRTQGQDFMNTEAFF,TGTGCCAGTAGGACCCAGGGGCAAGATTTCATGAACACTGAAGCTTTCTTT
TRBV19,TRBJ1-2,NA,NA,CASSAIATGNYGYTF,TGTGCCAGTAGTGCCATTGCAACAGGAAACTATGGCTACACCTTC
TRBV5-1,TRBJ1-1,NA,TRBD1,CASGTGGHLNTEAFF,TGCGCCAGCGGGACAGGGGGTCATCTGAACACTGAAGCTTTCTTT
TRBV7-9,TRBJ1-4,NA,NA,CASTSPVSEKLFF,TGTGCCAGCACCTCCCCCGTTAGTGAAAAACTGTTTTTT
TRBV12-5,TRBJ2-3,NA,TRBD2,CASAKLAGGLVDTQYF,TGTGCTAGTGCAAAGCTAGCGGGAGGCCTGGTGGATACGCAGTATTTT
TRBV28,TRBJ1-1,NA,NA,CASSEETEAFF,TGTGCCAGCAGTGAGGAAACTGAAGCTTTCTTT
TRBV2,TRBJ2-7,NA,TRBD1,CASRKDRVDYEQYF,TGTGCCAGCAGGAAGGACAGGGTGGACTACGAGCAGTACTTC
TRBV15,TRBJ1-1,NA,NA,CATSRDLFRGNTEAFF,TGTGCCACCAGCAGAGATCTGTTCAGGGGGAACACTGAAGCTTTCTTT
TRBV28,TRBJ1-1,few,TRBD1,CASSFFQGASEAFF,TGTGCCAGCAGTTTCTTTCAGGGGGCCTCTGAAGCTTTCTTT
TRBV12-3/TRBV12-4,TRBJ1-1,NA,NA,CASSLAYSEAFF,TGTGCCAGCAGTTTAGCTTACTCCGAAGCTTTCTTT
TRBV5-1,TRBJ2-5,NA,NA,CASSSGTWETQYF,TGCGCCAGCAGCTCAGGGACTTGGGAGACCCAGTACTTC
TRBV2,TRBJ1-6,NA,TRBD1,CASSSDRGRSPLHF,TGTGCCAGCAGCTCGGACAGGGGACGGTCACCCCTCCACTTT
TRBV11-3,TRBJ2-7,few,TRBD2,CASSLGVTSGGRKQYF,TGTGCCAGCAGCTTAGGAGTAACTAGCGGGGGTAGGAAGCAGTACTTC
TRBV18,TRBJ1-4,few,NA,CASSPTAGKADEKLFF,TGTGCCAGCTCACCGACTGCGGGGAAGGCGGATGAAAAACTGTTTTTT
TRBV5-1,TRBJ2-7,NA,TRBD1,CASSMGTGAYEQYF,TGCGCCAGCAGCATGGGGACAGGGGCCTACGAGCAGTACTTC
TRBV3-1/TRBV3-2,TRBJ1-1,NA,NA,CASSQAGRGTEAFF,TGTGCCAGCAGCCAAGCAGGGCGGGGGACTGAAGCTTTCTTT
TRBV6-1,TRBJ2-1,few,TRBD2,CASSEVIAGGYNEQFF,TGTGCCAGCAGTGAAGTGATAGCGGGAGGGTACAATGAGCAGTTCTTC
TRBV7-9,TRBJ2-5,once,TRBD2,CASSFPGLAGVFETQYF,TGTGCCAGCAGCTTTCCGGGACTAGCGGGGGTATTCGAGACCCAGTACTTC
TRBV5-4,TRBJ1-6,NA,TRBD1,CASSHGRGRGSNSPLHF,TGTGCCAGCAGCCATGGCAGGGGGCGAGGGAGCAATTCACCCCTCCACTTT
TRBV14,TRBJ2-3,few,TRBD1,CASSRTGATDTQYF,TGTGCCAGCAGTCGGACAGGTGCCACAGATACGCAGTATTTT
TRBV18,TRBJ1-1,NA,NA,CASSPNKMNTEAFF,TGTGCCAGCTCACCAAACAAGATGAACACTGAAGCTTTCTTT
TRBV5-1,TRBJ2-1,NA,TRBD1,CASSLQGAWTYNEQFF,TGCGCCAGCAGCTTGCAGGGGGCTTGGACCTACAATGAGCAGTTCTTC
TRBV4-1,TRBJ2-7,NA,NA,CASSTGQQREQYF,TGCGCCAGCAGTACAGGACAGCAAAGGGAGCAGTACTTC
TRBV2,TRBJ1-6,NA,NA,CASSSSGQGYSPLHF,TGTGCCAGCAGTTCCTCCGGGCAGGGGTATTCACCCCTCCACTTT
TRBV6-5,TRBJ1-2,NA,NA,CASSYADSYGYTF,TGTGCCAGCAGTTACGCTGACAGCTATGGCTACACCTTC
TRBV4-1,TRBJ1-6,NA,TRBD1,CASSQDPQGRSSYNSPLHF,TGCGCCAGCAGCCAAGATCCACAGGGGAGGAGCTCCTATAATTCACCCCTCCACTTT
TRBV19,TRBJ1-2,NA,NA,CASSPGWKDYGYTF,TGTGCCAGTAGTCCAGGGTGGAAGGACTATGGCTACACCTTC
TRBV2,TRBJ1-2,NA,NA,CASSEAGGRPYGYTF,TGTGCCAGCAGTGAAGCGGGAGGTCGCCCCTATGGCTACACCTTC
TRBV28,TRBJ1-5,NA,TRBD1,CASRPRQGNNQPQHF,TGTGCCAGCAGGCCCAGACAGGGGAACAATCAGCCCCAGCATTTT
TRBV24-1,TRBJ2-1,NA,NA,CATSEDSRSYNEQFF,TGTGCCACCAGTGAAGACAGCCGCTCCTACAATGAGCAGTTCTTC
TRBV5-8,TRBJ1-4,NA,TRBD1,CASSDSDRGVEKLFF,TGTGCCAGCAGCGACTCGGACAGGGGGGTTGAAAAACTGTTTTTT
TRBV24-1,TRBJ1-1,NA,TRBD1,CATGIGDRGPAFF,TGTGCCACAGGCATCGGGGACAGGGGTCCAGCTTTCTTT
TRBV28,TRBJ2-7,NA,TRBD2,CASSLGSGRLAEQYF,TGTGCCAGCAGTCTGGGTAGCGGGAGGCTCGCCGAGCAGTACTTC
TRBV27,TRBJ2-3,once,TRBD2,CASSLLAGGPTDTQYF,TGTGCCAGCAGTCTCCTAGCGGGAGGGCCCACAGATACGCAGTATTTT
TRBV9,TRBJ2-5,NA,TRBD1,CASSVEAGGQETQYF,TGTGCCAGCAGCGTAGAGGCAGGGGGCCAAGAGACCCAGTACTTC
TRBV6-5,TRBJ2-5,NA,TRBD2,CASSSGGAGETQYF,TGTGCCAGCAGTTCGGGAGGGGCCGGAGAGACCCAGTACTTC
TRBV19,TRBJ2-2,NA,NA,CASSIDQEGSGELFF,TGTGCCAGTAGTATAGATCAAGAGGGTTCCGGGGAGCTGTTTTTT
TRBV19,TRBJ2-1,NA,TRBD2,CASSTGTSGVNEQFF,TGTGCCAGTAGTACCGGGACTAGCGGGGTCAATGAGCAGTTCTTC
TRBV19,TRBJ2-5,NA,NA,CASSRSGEETQYF,TGTGCCAGTAGTAGGAGCGGAGAAGAGACCCAGTACTTC
TRBV29-1,TRBJ2-5,NA,TRBD1,CSVEDWGGTGDSNQETQYF,TGCAGCGTTGAAGATTGGGGCGGGACAGGGGATTCGAACCAAGAGACCCAGTACTTC
TRBV10-3,TRBJ2-5,NA,NA,CATGTLKETQYF,TGTGCCACCGGGACACTTAAAGAGACCCAGTACTTC
TRBV24-1,TRBJ2-3,NA,NA,CATSDSGIVTNTDTQYF,TGTGCCACCAGTGATTCGGGAATAGTGACTAACACAGATACGCAGTATTTT
TRBV5-6,TRBJ2-2,NA,TRBD1,CASRSDRGPSEELFF,TGTGCCAGCAGGTCTGACAGGGGGCCCAGCGAGGAGCTGTTTTTT